This T cell receptor beta chain came from a study of OX40 agonist ivuxolimab in advanced cancers. Study-wide results and caveats: The antigen specificity of the peripheral T cells (those that were expanded) was not determined. Nonresponders included some who also had low normalized T-cell clonal expansion.

As concerns this clone: Its specificity is unknown.

Here immunoSEQ multiplex PCR was the method, and the copy in TCRdb shows in-frame clones only, minus some. The sample includes around 67,000 clones, roughly 85% of them seen just once. Unmatched junction bases numbered 8, after V lost 4 bases and J lost 4 bases. The germline gives CDR1 SGHRS, CDR2 YFSETQ. The length of the CDR3 is 16 residues. The chain recombines TRBV5-1 with TRBJ2-3; 11 bases fit TRBD1. The TCR was taken from an adult with an advanced solid tumor such as melanoma, head and neck, liver or kidney cancer. The sequences come from CD4+ or CD8+ T cells sorted from blood, collected in a trial of the OX40 agonist ivuxolimab. CDR3 DNA: TGCGCCAGCAGCCCGGGAGGGACAGGGGGGGCAGATACGCAGTATTTT. Its protein is CASSPGGTGGADTQYF.